The TCR beta chain described here comes from a study of PD-1 blockade in classical Hodgkin lymphoma (TCRdb year 2020). As for the study more broadly: Nivolumab dosing was 3 mg/kg intravenously every 2 weeks, continuing until either disease progression or unacceptable toxicity. To define a peripheral blood immune signature of response to PD-1 blockade in classical Hodgkin lymphoma, the study combined TCR beta sequencing with CyTOF.

The Qiagen DNeasy kit was used to extract genomic DNA both from unsorted PBMCs and from the negatively selected CD4+ and CD8+ fractions. TCR beta CDR3 regions were amplified by immunoSEQ multiplex PCR using primers annealing to V and J segments. A synthetic immune receptor repertoire was used to minimize amplification bias, and any residual bias was removed computationally once sequencing was done. Concerning the study's data processing: Custom Python scripts were used to quantify repertoire diversity as the Shannon entropy index. Unsorted, CD4+ and CD8+ repertoires were analyzed separately, except in combined analyses where CD4+ and CD8+ sequences were merged in silico. Clonal expansion was defined as a frequency increase of at least 2-fold after treatment compared with C1D1, and clones undetected at baseline were assigned a pseudocount of 0.5. Singleton clones were defined as clones with 0 or 1 copy at C1D1, and non-singleton clones were defined as clones with 2 or more copies. Clones expanded in unsorted samples were labelled as CD4+, CD8+ or unknown by matching protein sequences in sorted samples from the same patient. Diversity changes from C1D1 to C4D1 were tested in paired samples using Wilcoxon tests. Here the immuneACCESS table is served through TCRdb, limited to in-frame sequences with V and J called. Missing clones are a known gap in these copies; in checked studies unresolved V genes cover under half, and the rest lacks a known reason. The V and J calls and clone size were taken over from that table, and D and trimming were inferred from the DNA. The sample data list about 27,000 clones, and about 90% of these were observed just once. The ten largest clones add up to more than 6.5% of the sample.

The study at large found these results: Baseline TCR diversity was reported as lower in newly diagnosed patients than in healthy donors, and lower still in relapsed/refractory patients. By C4D1, a significant rise was seen in CD4+ TCR diversity but not in CD8+ TCR diversity (p=0.0027 vs p=0.16), and the rise was most apparent among complete responders (p=0.02). The study covered only a single clinical trial cohort, and the causes of the repertoire differences, possibly disease activity or prior therapy, were still not defined. Among trial patients, those achieving complete response had baseline diversity similar to that of newly diagnosed patients, while diversity was significantly lower in partial responders and progressors. Lower diversity was seen in patients whose nivolumab began less than 1 year after ASCT, and these patients were left out of later analyses so that immune reconstitution would not confound the results.

Per the publication, the time point label means: cycle 1 day 1 (C1D1), immediately before nivolumab initiation. Every trial patient had relapsed after autologous stem cell transplantation, and cohorts A, B and C differed in prior brentuximab vedotin exposure. Magnetic negative selection with a Miltenyi CD8+ T cell isolation kit was used to purify CD8+ T cells from thawed PBMCs. The trial cohort comprised some 60 patients with relapsed/refractory classical Hodgkin lymphoma whose best overall responses were complete response, partial response or progressive disease. In the multi-cohort phase II CheckMate 205 trial, trial patients received single-agent nivolumab. Best overall response was determined by an independent review committee according to the 2007 International Working Group response criteria. Trial PBMCs were collected immediately before nivolumab initiation (C1D1) and during therapy at cycle 2 day 1 and cycle 4 day 1. Peripheral blood was collected in 8 mL Vacutainer Cell Preparation Tubes, from which PBMCs were isolated by centrifugation and then cryopreserved. Purified CD4+ and CD8+ fractions were prepared only for cases with an additional available PBMC sample. Magnetically labelled cells were depleted on LS columns in a quadroMACS separator, and the flow-through was collected as the purified fraction.

As concerns this clone: It lacks a known antigen. The record has no base qualities; no much larger clone is one base away.

The germline V gene (reference sequence) specifies LNHDA as CDR1 and SQIVND as CDR2. At the junction V is shortened by 8 bases and J by 7 bases, with 21 bases in between. From its cysteine to its phenylalanine, the CDR3 spans 15 amino acids. The retained sequence is limited to the CDR3, 45 bases, with the frame set at the first base. The input for sequencing was CD8+ T cells from blood, taken at baseline. The V and J segments used are TRBV19 and TRBJ2-1; TRBD2 is a weak D gene call, 6 bases matching. The receptor was isolated from a human donor with classical Hodgkin lymphoma. The CDR3 has the sequence CASHSWEVQRNEQFF. In nucleotides, the sequence is TGTGCCAGTCATTCCTGGGAGGTGCAGAGGAATGAGCAGTTCTTC.